Below, 21 T cell receptor beta chains from the same sample are listed, as sequenced in a study of cytotoxic CD8 clonotypes in ibrutinib-treated CLL. Profiling relied on immunoSEQ multiplex PCR, and the TCRdb table lists in-frame clones only, not all of them. The table has 250,000 to 350,000 clones, 76% seen once. Sequenced here: PBMCs, sampled at disease progression, from a patient treated with ibrutinib. The receptors originated from a human donor with chronic lymphocytic leukemia.

V and J are TRBV4-1 and TRBJ2-1; TRBD2 matches at 11 bases. Germline CDR1 and CDR2: MGHRA and YSYEKL. Trimming cost V 0 bases and J 8 bases; bases outside gene matches: 6. The CDR3 is made up of 16 amino acids. The DNA of the CDR3 is TGCGCCAGCAGCCAAGAATCTAGCGGGGGGCGGGATGAGCAGTTCTTC. Protein product: CASSQESSGGRDEQFF.

This clone was detected ten times or more. The chain links TRBV27 to TRBJ2-5; 9 bases are a match to TRBD1. Germline V lookup: CDR1 MNHEY, CDR2 SMNVEV (reference sequence). The CDR3 runs 14 residues. The J segment lost 5 bases and the V segment lost 3 bases, leaving 4 bases of the junction unmatched. The CDR3, as DNA: TGTGCCAGCAGTTTGAACAGGGGGCTCGAGACCCAGTACTTC. Residues: CASSLNRGLETQYF.

The V gene is TRBV5-6, the J gene TRBJ2-1, with 8 bases lining up with TRBD1. The CDR3 is made up of 16 amino acids. Trimming took 4 bases from V and 2 from J; bases not matched to a gene: 8. CDR1 and CDR2 from the germline V gene are SGHDT and YYEEEE. The chain's CDR3 is CASSVEQGGPYNEQFF. The CDR3 bases are TGTGCCAGCAGCGTCGAACAGGGGGGTCCCTACAATGAGCAGTTCTTC. Supplemented by reference TRBV5-6 and TRBJ2-1, the full variable domain reads DAGVTQSPTHLIKTRGQQVTLRCSPKSGHDTVSWYQQALGQGPQFIFQYYEEEERQRGNFPDRFSGHQFPNYSSELNVNALLLGDSALYLCASSVEQGGPYNEQFFGPGTRLTVL.

The chain is built from TRBV6-6 and TRBJ2-3; D not resolved. Trimming took off 1 base at V and 0 bases at J, with 5 bases between the two ends. This CDR3 is 14 amino acids long. Germline lookup yields CDR1 MNHNY and CDR2 SVGAGI (reference sequence). The CDR3 bases are TGTGCCAGCAGTTACTTCGACAGCACAGATACGCAGTATTTT. Its translation is CASSYFDSTDTQYF.

DNA for the CDR3: TGTGCCAGCAGCGTAGGCCCTAGCGGGAGGCCACTCACAGATACGCAGTATTTT. Protein: CASSVGPSGRPLTDTQYF. This chain links TRBV9 with TRBJ2-3; TRBD2 aligns across 11 bases. The CDR3 is 18 residues long. V shed 0 bases and J 2 bases; nucleotides not matched to a gene: 8. Germline CDR1 SGDLS, CDR2 YYNGEE.

The V and J genes are TRBV5-4 and TRBJ2-2, with TRBD2 identical over 12 bases. The germline CDR1 and CDR2 sequences are SGHNT and YYREEE (reference sequence). This CDR3 has 16 amino acids. V gave up 4 bases and J gave up 6 bases; unmatched junction bases: 7. Here the CDR3 reads CASSPPRLAGAGELFF. CDR3 nucleotide sequence: TGTGCCAGCAGCCCCCCGAGACTAGCGGGAGCCGGGGAGCTGTTTTTT.

The chain couples TRBV11-1 to TRBJ1-1; D gene unclear. Germline loops: CDR1 SGHAT, CDR2 FQDESV (reference sequence). CDR3 length: 14 residues. Trimming stripped 6 bases from V and 2 bases from J, with 13 bases between. The CDR3 nucleotides are TGTGCCAGCAGGGAGGCTCTAATTAACACTGAAGCTTTCTTT. This encodes CASREALINTEAFF.

The gene calls are TRBV2 and TRBJ2-7; unclear D gene. V was cut by 7 bases and J by 0 bases, with 7 bases left in between. The germline gives CDR1 SNHLY, CDR2 FYNNEI. This CDR3 is built from 12 residues. The CDR3 bases are TGTGCCAGCACGGCTAGCTCCTACGAGCAGTACTTC. Translated, it gives CASTASSYEQYF.

The rearrangement links TRBV19 to TRBJ2-7, with 7 bases matching TRBD1. Losses at the gene ends were 4 bases for V and 5 bases for J; bases not matched to a gene: 8. Per germline, CDR1 LNHDA and CDR2 SQIVND (reference sequence). The CDR3 spans 14 residues. As DNA, the CDR3 is TGTGCCAGTAGTACTTCGACAGGGAAAAACGAGCAGTACTTC. Encoded protein: CASSTSTGKNEQYF.

The genes are TRBV7-2 and TRBJ1-3; 7 bases align to TRBD1. Germline CDR1 is SGHTA and CDR2 is FQGNSA. The CDR3 length is 15 residues. Unmatched junction bases numbered 7, after V lost 5 bases and J lost 3 bases. CDR3 loop: CASSRQGISGNTIYF. As DNA, the CDR3 is TGTGCCAGCAGCCGACAGGGTATAAGTGGAAACACCATATATTTT.

The chain combines TRBV7-2 with TRBJ2-7, with 11 nucleotides matching TRBD2. Per the germline V gene, CDR1 is SGHTA and CDR2 is FQGNSA. This CDR3 has 15 amino acids. The J segment lost 5 bases and the V segment lost 0 bases, leaving 3 bases of the junction unmatched. CDR3 sequence (DNA): TGTGCCAGCAGCTTAGCTAGCGGGAGGGCTAACGAGCAGTACTTC. Its translation is CASSLASGRANEQYF.

The chain couples TRBV29-1 to TRBJ2-7; TRBD1 matches at 7 bases. The CDR3 is 15 amino acids. V shed 6 bases and J 3 bases; nucleotides not matched to a gene: 14. Germline CDR1 SQVTM, CDR2 ANQGSEA. The CDR3 DNA follows: TGCAGCGTCCTCACCACGGGACAGCTATACTACGAGCAGTACTTC. It encodes CSVLTTGQLYYEQYF.

V and J are TRBV28 and TRBJ2-2, with unresolved D. The CDR3 consists of 14 residues. The V end lost 3 bases, the J end lost 7 bases, and 12 bases lay between the germline ends. CDR1 and CDR2 from the germline V gene are MDHEN and SYDVKM. DNA of the CDR3: TGTGCCAGCAGTTTCGCACACCTAGGCGGGGAGCTGTTTTTT. Its translation is CASSFAHLGGELFF.

Here the CDR3 DNA reads TGCGCCAGCAGCTACAAGGGATGGGATGAAAAACTGTTTTTT. It translates to CASSYKGWDEKLFF. V and J are TRBV5-1 and TRBJ1-4, with unresolved D. Trimming took off 3 bases at V and 6 bases at J, with 12 bases between the two ends. Germline CDR1 SGHRS, CDR2 YFSETQ. CDR3 length equals 14 residues.

The chain has TRBV6-1 and TRBJ2-2, with a possible D match to TRBD2 (5 bases). Trimming pared 4 bases from V and 2 bases from J, leaving 17 bases between. The CDR3 covers 17 residues. Germline-derived CDR1 and CDR2 are MNHNS and SASEGT. The CDR3 DNA sequence: TGTGCCAGCAGTGGTGGCAGGTTCCGGGAAAACACCGGGGAGCTGTTTTTT. The encoded protein is CASSGGRFRENTGELFF.

This chain links TRBV5-1 with TRBJ2-1; 9 nucleotides line up with TRBD2. The V segment lost 3 bases and the J segment 0 bases; nucleotides outside the gene matches: 7. Germline CDR1 SGHRS, CDR2 YFSETQ. CDR3 size: 17 residues. CDR3 in amino acids: CASSSRLAASSYNEQFF. The CDR3 nucleotides read TGCGCCAGCAGCTCGCGACTAGCGGCTAGCTCCTACAATGAGCAGTTCTTC.

The rearrangement uses TRBV4-1 and TRBJ1-2; no reliable D call. Trimming cost V 4 bases and J 0 bases, with 12 bases left between them. This CDR3 has 15 amino acids. The germline V gene encodes CDR1 MGHRA and CDR2 YSYEKL. The chain's CDR3 is CASSLGPITNYGYTF. CDR3 DNA: TGCGCCAGCAGCCTAGGTCCCATCACTAACTATGGCTACACCTTC.

This clone was counted a few times. The chain is built from TRBV6-5 and TRBJ2-5, with D possibly TRBD1 on 5 matching bases. Germline V lookup: CDR1 MNHEY, CDR2 SVGAGI. V lost 4 bases to trimming and J lost 3 bases, with 9 bases between them. The CDR3 runs 13 residues. The CDR3, as DNA: TGTGCCAGCAGTTCAGGGTCCGAAGAGACCCAGTACTTC. Translating it yields CASSSGSEETQYF.

This chain uses TRBV5-1 with TRBJ2-3, with 14 bases identical to TRBD2. This CDR3 has 17 residues. Trimming took 4 bases from V and 5 from J; bases not matched to a gene: 9. Germline CDR1 SGHRS, CDR2 YFSETQ. CDR3 nucleotides: TGCGCCAGCAGCCTTCGACTAGCGGGAGGGCCCGGAGATACGCAGTATTTT. This codes for CASSLRLAGGPGDTQYF.

This clone has a single count. The J gene is TRBJ2-3, the V gene TRBV11-3; the D is unclear. Trimming stripped 5 bases from V and 5 bases from J, with 17 bases between. The CDR3 runs to 15 residues. Looked up from germline, CDR1 is SGHNT and CDR2 is YENEEA. The CDR3 is CASSAAPPARDTQYF. CDR3 DNA: TGTGCCAGCAGCGCAGCCCCACCCGCACGAGATACGCAGTATTTT.

The chain couples TRBV4-1 to TRBJ2-5, with 9 bases lining up with TRBD1. Germline CDR1 and CDR2: MGHRA and YSYEKL. The CDR3 contains 17 residues. Trimming cost V 0 bases and J 5 bases; bases outside gene matches: 10. The CDR3 bases are TGCGCCAGCAGCCAAGAATGGGGGGACAGGGACCTGGAGACCCAGTACTTC. Residues: CASSQEWGDRDLETQYF.